Listed here are 5 T cell receptor beta chains from one sample, sequenced in a study of cytomegalovirus exposure and HLA in healthy donors. It was with 60 Vbeta and 13 Jbeta primers that the PCR ran. Libraries were prepared by immunoSEQ multiplex PCR; TCRdb keeps only in-frame clonotypes and omits some of them. This table holds some 40,000 clones. The sample comprised PBMCs. The receptors were sampled from a human donor in good health.

V is TRBV10-1 and J is TRBJ2-5; TRBD1 might be the D (5 bases). The germline gives CDR1 WNHNN, CDR2 SYGVQD (reference sequence). This CDR3 region has 15 residues. Deletions cut 0 bases from V and 5 bases from J, with 13 bases between. The DNA of the CDR3 is TGCGCCAGCAGTGAGTCTGGGGCCCCTGGGGAGACCCAGTACTTC. Amino acid sequence: CASSESGAPGETQYF.

CDR3 DNA: TGTGCCAGCAGCGTACAGGGTTCTGGAAACACCATATATTTT. Translating gives CASSVQGSGNTIYF. V is TRBV4-2 and J is TRBJ1-3, with a possible D match to TRBD1 (6 bases). V was shortened by 5 bases and J by 1 base, with 9 bases between the two germline ends. This CDR3 is 14 amino acids long. Germline CDR1 reads LGHNA; CDR2 reads YNFKEQ.

The gene calls are TRBV2 and TRBJ2-7, with D tentatively TRBD1 (6 bases). The germline V gene encodes CDR1 SNHLY and CDR2 FYNNEI. The CDR3 is 14 residues long. V was clipped by 7 bases and J by 5 bases, with 18 bases between them. CDR3 sequence (DNA): TGTGCCAGCAACCCCGAGAGGGGGAGAGACGAGCAGTACTTC. Translation: CASNPERGRDEQYF. Full variable domain (missing parts from reference TRBV2 and TRBJ2-7): EPEVTQTPSHQVTQMGQEVILRCVPISNHLYFYWYRQILGQKVEFLVSFYNNEISEKSEIFDDQFSVERPDGSNFTLKIRSTKLEDSAMYFCASNPERGRDEQYFGPGTRLTVT.

The V and J genes are TRBV19 and TRBJ1-5, with a weak D call TRBD1 (5 bases). Germline CDR1 LNHDA, CDR2 SQIVND (reference sequence). The CDR3 runs 15 residues. V was trimmed by 2 bases and J by 2 bases, leaving 10 bases between them. Here the CDR3 DNA reads TGTGCCAGTAGTATACATGGGGCGGGCAATCAGCCCCAGCATTTT. This codes for CASSIHGAGNQPQHF.

Concerning this clone: At one end, the junction sequence differs from germline, possibly due to a read error. The J gene is TRBJ1-5, the V gene TRBV5-1; D gene uncertain. Germline V gene lookup returns CDR1 SGHRS and CDR2 YFSETQ. The CDR3 has 14 residues. As DNA, the CDR3 is TGCGCCAGCAGCTTGGGGGGAGGTGGGCAGCACCAGCATTTT. This sequence encodes CASSLGGGGQHQHF. Together with reference TRBV5-1 and TRBJ1-5, the CDR3 gives the full variable domain: KAGVTQTPRYLIKTRGQQVTLSCSPISGHRSVSWYQQTPGQGLQFLFEYFSETQRNKGNFPGRFSGRQFSNSRSEMNVSTLELGDSALYLCASSLGGGGQHQHFGDGTRLSIL.